This T cell receptor (beta chain) is drawn from a study of tumor-infiltrating lymphocytes in primary liver carcinoma (dated by TCRdb to between 2016 and 2019). As for the study more broadly: Between late 2015 and 2016, a handful of patients in China with histopathologically diagnosed primary liver carcinoma had surgical resection. Of the five patients (three men and two women, aged 30 to 69 years), four had hepatocellular carcinoma and one had combined HCC and intrahepatic cholangiocarcinoma. The tumors of the five patients were staged as T1-T3 N0M0, with maximum diameters ranging from roughly 4.2 to 11 cm. Roughly 3.5 to 8 million productive TCRbeta reads were obtained per sample, and no significant difference in read depth was found between tissue types. The study combined TCRbeta repertoire sequencing, expression microarrays and whole-exome sequencing across five regions of each liver tumor, with adjacent normal tissue and blood. A total of approximately 35 specimens from 5 patients, comprising some 25 tumor regions, 5 adjacent noncancerous liver tissues and 5 peripheral blood samples, were covered by TCRbeta repertoire sequencing. Reproducibility between technical replicate repertoires was high, with correlation coefficients above 0.95 and mean shared-clone rates about 0.91.

A remark on this clonotype: There is no known antigen for this receptor. No much larger clonotype is one base removed from it; base qualities were not supplied.

What the authors observed across the whole study: The top 250 clones accounted for a significantly greater share of the repertoire in tumors than in blood (p = 0.039). Only five or six patients were included in the study, and the authors note that the findings should be validated in a larger study. Consistent with antigen-driven expansion, pairs of tumor regions showed higher repertoire overlap (mean around 36%) than either tumor-adjacent pairs (roughly 17%) or tumor-blood pairs (approximately 14%). Only the TCR beta chain was sequenced, so true repertoire diversity is likely underestimated because unpaired alpha chains were not captured. Since the samples were bulk and unsorted, there was no way to compare CD4+ and CD8+ T cell repertoires.

TRIzol reagent was used to extract blood RNA from unsorted whole blood, while the DNeasy Blood & Tissue kit provided the germline DNA. At the time of sampling, the patients had chronic HBV infection and had not received any treatment. Before surgery, 3 to 5 milliliters of peripheral blood were collected into K2EDTA tubes. TCRbeta-specific cDNA was reverse-transcribed from around 0.45 ug total RNA using a constant-region primer and ProtoScript II reverse transcriptase. Construction of the TCRbeta libraries relied on three nested rounds of multiplex PCR, following a slightly modified ARM-PCR procedure. Each of the first two PCR rounds ran for around 11 cycles and used multiplex TRBV1-TRBV30 forward primers together with a Cbeta reverse primer. Sample barcodes and Illumina adapters were attached in a final 25-cycle PCR using Deep VentR polymerase. Before sequencing, amplicons between 200 and 500 bp were purified from gel using a QIAquick gel extraction kit. TCRbeta amplicons were sequenced on an Illumina HiSeq 2500 with 250-bp paired-end reads. In the paper's pipeline: Reads were quality-trimmed with Trimmomatic v0.33, and paired reads were merged with FLASH v1.2.11 to recover full CDR3 sequences. MiGEC v1.2.1b assigned V, D and J germline segments to the rearranged TCRbeta sequences. VDJtools v1.0.0 computed clonotype statistics and Shannon-Wiener diversity indices. Except for diversity analysis, only each sample's 250 most abundant clonotypes were used in subsequent analyses to reduce sampling bias. Using fastp at Q25 and MiXCR, TCRdb reprocessed the public reads and kept productive beta chains. For every CDR3 protein sequence, its rows merge into one entry that carries the most common genes and DNA. None of the V and J calls come from the authors' own analysis; TCRdb made them. This sample is represented by 150,000 to 200,000 distinct CDR3 sequences; approximately 60% of them were singletons. The ten largest clones capture 72% of the sample.

Trimming costs V 1 base and J 1 base, and their ends lie 13 bases apart. The CDR3 numbers 16 residues from cysteine through phenylalanine. Of the read, only the CDR3 DNA is kept; its 48 bases are in frame from base 1. The germline V gene gives CDR1 as MGHRA and CDR2 as YSYEKL. The specimen was peripheral blood. The sequence was obtained from a man in his forties with primary liver carcinoma and hepatitis B virus infection. Here the chain combines TRBV4-1 and TRBJ2-5, with the identity of the D gene unclear. At the DNA level, the sequence is TGCGCCAGCAGCCAAGCGACTGGCCAAACCCAAGAGACCCAGTACTTC. It translates as CASSQATGQTQETQYF.